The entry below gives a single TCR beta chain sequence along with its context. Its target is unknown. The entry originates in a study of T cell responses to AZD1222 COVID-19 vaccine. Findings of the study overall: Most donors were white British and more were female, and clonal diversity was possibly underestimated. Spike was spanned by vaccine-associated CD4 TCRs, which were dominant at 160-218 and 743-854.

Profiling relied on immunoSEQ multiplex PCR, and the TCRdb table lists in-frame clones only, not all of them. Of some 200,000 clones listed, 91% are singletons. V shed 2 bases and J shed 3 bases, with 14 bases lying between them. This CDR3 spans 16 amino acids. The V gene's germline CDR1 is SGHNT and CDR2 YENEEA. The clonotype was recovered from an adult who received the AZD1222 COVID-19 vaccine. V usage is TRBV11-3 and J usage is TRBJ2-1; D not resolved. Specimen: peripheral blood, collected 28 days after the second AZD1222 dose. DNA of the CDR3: TGTGCCAGCAGCTTATTTTTCCGCGGAGTCTACAATGAGCAGTTCTTC. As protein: CASSLFFRGVYNEQFF.